These 21 T cell receptor beta chains share one sample of origin, sequenced in a study of OX40 agonist ivuxolimab in advanced cancers. Sequencing was performed with immunoSEQ multiplex PCR; in TCRdb, only in-frame clones are kept and a portion is missing. This table has around 50,000 clones, 75% to 85% appearing once. Here the sequenced sample was CD4+ or CD8+ T cells sorted from blood, taken in a trial of the OX40 agonist ivuxolimab. Receptors originate from an adult with an advanced solid tumor such as melanoma, head and neck, liver or kidney cancer.

The V call is TRBV5-6, the J call TRBJ1-1; D not certain. From germline, CDR1 is SGHDT and CDR2 YYEEEE. The V gene lost 2 bases and the J gene lost 0 bases, with 8 bases spanning the gap. The CDR3 runs 14 residues. In DNA form, the CDR3 reads TGTGCCAGCAGCTTCTCACTGATGAACACTGAAGCTTTCTTT. Translated: CASSFSLMNTEAFF.

This clone appeared a single time. The chain joins TRBV30 to TRBJ1-6; the D is unclear. The CDR3 spans 13 residues. V was trimmed by 1 base and J by 8 bases, leaving 9 bases between them. Germline V gene sequence: CDR1 GTSNPN, CDR2 SVGIG (reference sequence). CDR3 sequence reads: CAWSASEYSPLHF. In DNA form, the CDR3 reads TGTGCCTGGAGTGCTTCCGAGTATTCACCCCTCCACTTT.

The V gene is TRBV5-1, the J gene TRBJ2-2, with D uncertain. CDR3 length: 15 residues. Germline CDR1 and CDR2: SGHRS and YFSETQ. V was trimmed by 0 bases and J by 1 base, leaving 7 bases between them. The CDR3 region has the DNA TGCGCCAGCAGCTTGGATGCGGTGAACACCGGGGAGCTGTTTTTT. Translation: CASSLDAVNTGELFF.

The CDR3 coding sequence is TGTGCCAGCACCTTGGACAGGGTTAATGGCTACACCTTC. This translates into CASTLDRVNGYTF. The J gene is TRBJ1-2, the V gene TRBV10-3, with TRBD1 matching 8 bases. J gave up 6 bases and V 10 bases, and 10 bases lay outside the gene matches. CDR3 length: 13 residues. From germline, CDR1 is ENHRY and CDR2 SYGVKD.

The chain recombines TRBV5-1 with TRBJ1-1; D gene ambiguous. This CDR3 has 14 residues. V lost 3 bases and J 7 bases, leaving 16 bases between the germline ends. CDR1 and CDR2 from the germline V gene are SGHRS and YFSETQ. The DNA of the CDR3 is TGCGCCAGCAGCTCCCCGGAAGACCGTCGTGAAGCTTTCTTT. It is translated as CASSSPEDRREAFF.

V usage is TRBV7-3 and J usage is TRBJ2-3; 7 bases map to TRBD2. This CDR3 spans 13 amino acids. Per the germline V gene, CDR1 is SGHTA and CDR2 is FQGTGA. The trim removed 2 bases at V and 6 bases at J, leaving 2 bases unmatched. CDR3 amino acids: CASSLGLGDTQYF. In DNA form, the CDR3 reads TGTGCCAGCAGCTTAGGACTAGGGGATACGCAGTATTTT.

The DNA of the CDR3 is TGTGCCAGCAGCACCTCAGAAGCTGGGTCACCCCTCCACTTT. Its translation: CASSTSEAGSPLHF. V usage is TRBV5-4 and J usage is TRBJ1-6; D is unclear. The V end lost 4 bases, the J end lost 10 bases, and 15 bases lay between the germline ends. CDR1 and CDR2 (germline): SGHNT, YYREEE (reference sequence). The length of the CDR3 is 14 residues.

This chain joins TRBV7-9 and TRBJ2-1; a weak D match, TRBD1 (6 bases). Deletions cut 1 base from V and 2 bases from J, with 15 bases between. CDR1 is SEHNR, CDR2 FQNEAQ, per germline (reference sequence). The CDR3 loop spans 17 amino acids. Here the CDR3 reads CASSLEKGERAYNEQFF. CDR3 coding DNA: TGTGCCAGCAGCTTAGAGAAGGGGGAGAGGGCCTACAATGAGCAGTTCTTC. Supplemented by reference TRBV7-9 and TRBJ2-1, the full variable domain reads DTGVSQNPRHKITKRGQNVTFRCDPISEHNRLYWYRQTLGQGPEFLTYFQNEAQLEKSRLLSDRFSAERPKGSFSTLEIQRTEQGDSAMYLCASSLEKGERAYNEQFFGPGTRLTVL.

The chain recombines TRBV5-4 with TRBJ2-3; 8 positions agree with TRBD2. This CDR3 spans 15 amino acids. CDR1 SGHNT and CDR2 YYREEE come from the germline V gene (reference sequence). V shed 4 bases, J shed 4 bases, and the junction held 8 bases outside the gene matches. The CDR3 here is CASSPGGAGADTQYF. The CDR3 DNA reads as TGTGCCAGCAGCCCTGGGGGAGCGGGAGCAGATACGCAGTATTTT. The variable domain in full, with the rest retrieved from reference TRBV5-4 and TRBJ2-3, is ETGVTQSPTHLIKTRGQQVTLRCSSQSGHNTVSWYQQALGQGPQFIFQYYREEENGRGNFPPRFSGLQFPNYSSELNVNALELDDSALYLCASSPGGAGADTQYFGPGTRLTVL.

In its sample, this clone was seen a few times. The gene calls are TRBV15 and TRBJ2-1, with D maybe TRBD2 (5 bases). CDR3 size: 12 residues. Germline CDR1 is LNHNV and CDR2 is YYDKDF (reference sequence). Trimming took off 1 base at V and 9 bases at J, with 7 bases between the two ends. The CDR3 coding sequence is TGTGCCACCAGCAGAGGGCGGGTTGAGCAGTTCTTC. Its protein is CATSRGRVEQFF.

The chain has TRBV9 and TRBJ1-6, with no clear D. Per the germline V gene, CDR1 is SGDLS and CDR2 is YYNGEE. This CDR3 has 13 amino acids. Trimming removed 0 bases at V and 7 bases at J, with 5 bases between. The CDR3 reads CASSVDRNSPLHF. In DNA form, the CDR3 reads TGTGCCAGCAGCGTAGACAGAAATTCACCCCTCCACTTT.

The rearrangement uses TRBV18 and TRBJ2-1, with 7 nucleotides matching TRBD2. Looked up from germline, CDR1 is KGHSH and CDR2 is LQKENI. Unmatched junction bases numbered 15, after V lost 3 bases and J lost 7 bases. This CDR3 is built from 17 residues. This CDR3 is CASSPSFGGSKWNEQFF. As DNA, the CDR3 is TGTGCCAGCTCACCTTCCTTTGGCGGGAGTAAATGGAATGAGCAGTTCTTC. Looking up the rest from reference TRBV18 and TRBJ2-1 gives the full variable domain: NAGVMQNPRHLVRRRGQEARLRCSPMKGHSHVYWYRQLPEEGLKFMVYLQKENIIDESGMPKERFSAEFPKEGPSILRIQQVVRGDSAAYFCASSPSFGGSKWNEQFFGPGTRLTVL.

The chain employs TRBV23-1 and TRBJ2-7; tentatively, D is TRBD1 (6 bases). TRBV23-1 is treated as an ORF (open reading frame) with a function not yet certain. The CDR3 spans 15 residues. V was cut by 6 bases and J by 1 base, with 16 bases left in between. This CDR3 reads CASRIRTERSYEQYF. The CDR3 DNA reads as TGCGCCAGCAGAATACGGACAGAGAGGTCCTACGAGCAGTACTTC.

The rearrangement uses TRBV19 and TRBJ1-5; maybe TRBD1 (5 bases). V lost 3 bases to trimming and J lost 0 bases, with 9 bases between them. The CDR3 runs to 15 residues. CDR1 LNHDA and CDR2 SQIVND come from the germline V gene (reference sequence). The CDR3 nucleotides are TGTGCCAGTAGTATGAGGCAGGGTAGCAATCAGCCCCAGCATTTT. Encoded protein: CASSMRQGSNQPQHF. Full variable domain (outside the CDR3, taken from reference TRBV19 and TRBJ1-5): DGGITQSPKYLFRKEGQNVTLSCEQNLNHDAMYWYRQDPGQGLRLIYYSQIVNDFQKGDIAEGYSVSREKKESFPLTVTSAQKNPTAFYLCASSMRQGSNQPQHFGDGTRLSIL.

This chain joins TRBV6-5 and TRBJ1-1; unclear D gene. This CDR3 has 13 residues. Trimming removed 6 bases at V and 5 bases at J, with 13 bases between. CDR1 is MNHEY, CDR2 SVGAGI, per germline. Written as DNA, the CDR3 is TGTGCCAGCAGCCTGCAATGGCGGACTGAAGCTTTCTTT. As protein: CASSLQWRTEAFF.

This sequence joins TRBV5-1 and TRBJ2-1, with 9 bases fitting TRBD2. Germline lookup yields CDR1 SGHRS and CDR2 YFSETQ. V lost 3 bases to trimming and J lost 7 bases; unmatched junction nucleotides: 11. This CDR3 is built from 16 residues. This CDR3 reads CASSSQGVAGVNEQFF. CDR3 in DNA: TGCGCCAGCAGCTCCCAAGGGGTAGCGGGAGTAAATGAGCAGTTCTTC.

This chain connects TRBV5-4 to TRBJ1-2; D perhaps matches TRBD1 (6 bases). The CDR3 totals 14 residues. The germline V gene encodes CDR1 SGHNT and CDR2 YYREEE (reference sequence). With 3 bases removed from V and 5 bases from J, the gap between germline ends came to 14 bases. This CDR3 is CASSSGGGGYGYTF. The CDR3 DNA reads TGTGCCAGCAGCTCTGGAGGGGGAGGATATGGCTACACCTTC.

There are a few counts of this clone. The V gene is TRBV5-1, the J gene TRBJ1-1; 7 positions agree with TRBD1. This CDR3 contains 14 residues. J was trimmed by 4 bases and V by 2 bases; bases with no gene match: 5. Germline V gives CDR1 SGHRS, CDR2 YFSETQ. The CDR3 DNA follows: TGCGCCAGCAGCTTAAACAGGGGATCCACTGAAGCTTTCTTT. Encoded protein: CASSLNRGSTEAFF.

This clone has just a few counts. J is TRBJ2-7 and V is TRBV7-2, with D hard to call. Trimming removed 2 bases from V and 7 bases from J, with 18 bases in between. Germline loops: CDR1 SGHTA, CDR2 FQGNSA. This CDR3 comprises 15 residues. The CDR3 sequence: CASSLYASTALEQYF. The DNA of the CDR3 is TGTGCCAGCAGCTTATATGCTAGTACGGCTTTGGAGCAGTACTTC.

The chain is built from TRBV15 and TRBJ2-1; D remains ambiguous. CDR3 length: 14 residues. Between the trimmed V and J ends, which lost 0 bases and 5 bases, there was a span of 8 bases. From germline, CDR1 is LNHNV and CDR2 YYDKDF (reference sequence). The CDR3 coding sequence is TGTGCCACCAGCAGAGATCATGGGAACAATGAGCAGTTCTTC. Translation: CATSRDHGNNEQFF.

The V and J genes are TRBV4-1 and TRBJ1-6, with a weak D call TRBD1 (6 bases). Germline values: CDR1 MGHRA, CDR2 YSYEKL. The CDR3 runs 18 residues. The V and J ends lost 2 bases and 0 bases respectively, with 14 bases between them. The CDR3 nucleotides read TGCGCCAGCAGCCAACAAGGACAGCCGAGCTCCTATAATTCACCCCTCCACTTT. This gives the protein CASSQQGQPSSYNSPLHF.